One sample yielded the 9 T cell receptor beta chains listed below, sequenced in a study of regulatory T cells in long-lasting Graves disease. iRepertoire HTBI primers and Arm-PCR of CDR3 regions built TCR beta libraries. Each CDR3 protein gets one entry after TCRdb re-called the multiplex PCR reads with MiXCR. The table lists 600,000 to 650,000 distinct CDR3 sequences, approximately 15% of them singletons. Noted time point: newly diagnosed GD, antithyroid drugs for less than 3 months. The TCR library was made from RNA extracted from PBMCs. These same records also appear under a second study, on T cells in Graves' hyperthyroidism and ophthalmopathy.

The material sequenced was peripheral blood mononuclear cells (PBMCs), taken at new diagnosis, from a patient treated with antithyroid drugs. The receptors stem from a woman between 25 and 40 years old with Graves disease.

A word on this clonotype: A read error is possible here, since a much larger clone lies one base away. The chain carries TRBV6-1 and TRBJ2-5; 9 bases line up with TRBD1. CDR1 and CDR2 from the germline V gene are MNHNS and SASEGT. The CDR3 has 15 residues. V trimming: 5 bases; J trimming: 9 bases; junction bases outside the gene matches: 13. The DNA for the CDR3 is TGTGCCAGCAGTCTTAAGGACAGGGGCAAAGAAGCCCAGTACTTC. Encoded protein: CASSLKDRGKEAQYF.

This clonotype was seen only a few times. A clone one base away is much larger, so this may be a read error. The rearrangement uses TRBV28 and TRBJ1-2; D is perhaps TRBD1 (6 bases). This CDR3 has 15 amino acids. Germline assignment: CDR1 MDHEN and CDR2 SYDVKM. The CDR3 sequence: CASSLSGGRTKGCTF. CDR3 DNA sequence: TGTGCCAGCAGTTTAAGCGGGGGGCGAACTAAGGGCTGCACCTTC.

This clonotype has just a few counts. Its ends do not fully match the called genes, so a read error is possible. This chain uses TRBV30 with TRBJ1-6, with TRBD1 identical over 11 bases. This CDR3 is 16 amino acids long. Per germline, CDR1 GTSNPN and CDR2 SVGIG (reference sequence). The CDR3 spells CAWSPRTGGYYSPLHF. In DNA form, the CDR3 reads TGTGCCTGGAGTCCCCGGACAGGGGGCTATTATTCACCCCTCCACTTT.

The gene calls are TRBV5-5 and TRBJ2-7, with D hard to call. The germline V and J ends were trimmed by 0 bases and 2 bases, with 12 bases remaining between them. The CDR3 spans 15 residues. From germline, CDR1 is SGHKS and CDR2 YYEKEE (reference sequence). The chain's CDR3 is CASSLVPGATYEQYF. CDR3 nucleotides: TGTGCCAGCAGCTTGGTTCCAGGCGCAACCTACGAGCAGTACTTC.

Ten or more counts support this clonotype. The V call is TRBV9, the J call TRBJ2-5; 10 bases agree with TRBD1. In germline, CDR1 is SGDLS, CDR2 YYNGEE. The V segment lost 4 bases and the J segment 1 base; nucleotides outside the gene matches: 7. The CDR3 totals 16 residues. Here the CDR3 reads CASSTGGQGIQETQYF. CDR3 DNA: TGTGCCAGCAGCACGGGGGGACAGGGGATCCAAGAGACCCAGTACTTC.

This clonotype appeared many times. The chain carries TRBV20-1 and TRBJ1-4, with D uncertain. Germline V gene sequence: CDR1 DFQATT, CDR2 SNEGSKA (reference sequence). This CDR3 region has 14 residues. Deletions cut 0 bases from V and 0 bases from J, with 5 bases between. The CDR3 region is CSARDKATNEKLFF. Here the CDR3 DNA reads TGCAGTGCTAGAGATAAGGCAACTAATGAAAAACTGTTTTTT.

This clonotype was seen repeatedly, ten times or more. V usage is TRBV27 and J usage is TRBJ2-1; no clear D. The CDR3 contains 16 residues. Trimming took 5 bases from V and 0 from J, leaving 14 bases between them. Germline CDR1 MNHEY, CDR2 SMNVEV (reference sequence). As DNA, the CDR3 is TGTGCCAGCAGTCCTACAACCGGTGGCTCCTACAATGAGCAGTTCTTC. Protein product: CASSPTTGGSYNEQFF.

This clonotype was observed at least ten times. The chain combines TRBV18 with TRBJ2-1; 8 positions match TRBD1. Per the germline V gene, CDR1 is KGHSH and CDR2 is LQKENI. V dropped 3 bases and J dropped 7; count of bases not matched to a gene: 2. The CDR3 spans 13 residues. The CDR3 sequence: CASSPQGANEQFF. CDR3 sequence (DNA): TGTGCCAGCTCACCTCAGGGGGCGAATGAGCAGTTCTTC.

This clonotype showed up just a few times. The genes are TRBV20-1 and TRBJ2-1; TRBD2 is a possible D gene (8 bases). The CDR3 sequence is 13 residues long. Per the germline V gene, CDR1 is DFQATT and CDR2 is SNEGSKA (reference sequence). V lost 3 bases to trimming and J lost 10 bases, with 16 bases between them. CDR3 DNA: TGCAGTGCTAGGAAGGGGGCTAGCGGGGAGCAGTTCTTC. Translating gives CSARKGASGEQFF.